A selection of T cell receptor beta chains follows, all from one sample in a study of technical replicates of blood from a few donors. Profiling relied on immunoSEQ multiplex PCR, and the TCRdb table lists in-frame clones only, not all of them. The sample holds about 79,000 clones, more than 90% seen once. The sequencing sample was made of T cells isolated from PBMCs. These TCRs come from a human donor in good health. Some clones in this sample may be carry-over from other donors' samples. The CDR3 runs from the conserved cysteine through the conserved F or W. Fields, in order: D gene, V gene, clone size, J gene, CDR3 protein, CDR3 DNA. The D gene is left open where the match is weak. Clone sizes are given selectively: once, few, many, or a class where the clone is expanded.

D: TRBD1; V: TRBV9; size: -; J: TRBJ1-1; CDR3: CASSDGTGRNTEAFF; DNA: TGTGCCAGCAGCGATGGGACAGGGAGGAACACTGAAGCTTTCTTT
D: TRBD2; V: TRBV5-6; size: -; J: TRBJ2-7; CDR3: CATRTSGFPYEQYF; DNA: TGTGCCACCCGGACTAGCGGGTTCCCCTACGAGCAGTACTTC
D: -; V: TRBV7-2; size: -; J: TRBJ2-3; CDR3: CASSQQRNTDTQYF; DNA: TGTGCCAGCAGCCAGCAGCGGAACACAGATACGCAGTATTTT
D: -; V: TRBV11-2; size: -; J: TRBJ1-2; CDR3: CASSPANGYTF; DNA: TGTGCCAGCAGCCCCGCTAATGGCTACACCTTC
D: TRBD2; V: TRBV27; size: -; J: TRBJ2-3; CDR3: CASTFGLAGPSEQYF; DNA: TGTGCCAGCACCTTCGGACTAGCGGGACCTAGTGAGCAGTATTTT
D: -; V: TRBV28; size: -; J: TRBJ1-1; CDR3: CASSLEGKMTEAFF; DNA: TGTGCCAGCAGTCTAGAGGGTAAAATGACTGAAGCTTTCTTT
D: -; V: TRBV19; size: -; J: TRBJ1-1; CDR3: CASSVSGTPGMGAFF; DNA: TGTGCCAGTAGTGTGTCCGGGACTCCGGGAATGGGGGCTTTCTTT
D: -; V: TRBV5-4; size: -; J: TRBJ2-5; CDR3: CASSLDPSYQETQYF; DNA: TGTGCCAGCAGCTTGGATCCGTCCTACCAAGAGACCCAGTACTTC
D: -; V: TRBV4-3; size: once; J: TRBJ2-3; CDR3: CASSQLTSGTDTQYF; DNA: TGCGCCAGCAGCCAATTGACTAGTGGTACAGATACGCAGTATTTT
D: TRBD1; V: TRBV7-2; size: -; J: TRBJ2-5; CDR3: CASSSDRELNDQYF; DNA: TGTGCCAGCAGCTCCGACAGGGAACTTAATGACCAGTACTTC
D: -; V: TRBV11-3; size: -; J: TRBJ2-6; CDR3: CASSLDLRDSLASGANVLTF; DNA: TGTGCCAGCAGCTTAGACCTCAGGGACTCCCTCGCTTCTGGGGCCAACGTCCTGACTTTC
D: TRBD2; V: TRBV4-3; size: -; J: TRBJ2-2; CDR3: CASSLRRREGVGELFF; DNA: TGCGCCAGCAGCCTCCGGCGGCGGGAGGGCGTCGGGGAGCTGTTTTTT
D: -; V: TRBV9; size: -; J: TRBJ2-6; CDR3: CASSVSGSGANVLTF; DNA: TGTGCCAGCAGCGTTTCAGGGTCCGGGGCCAACGTCCTGACTTTC
D: -; V: TRBV7-2; size: once; J: TRBJ2-1; CDR3: CASSPEWGRVDEQFF; DNA: TGTGCCAGCAGCCCTGAGTGGGGCCGGGTCGATGAGCAGTTCTTC
D: -; V: TRBV6-1; size: -; J: TRBJ2-2; CDR3: CASSGQRRNTGELFF; DNA: TGTGCCAGCAGTGGACAGAGAAGGAACACCGGGGAGCTGTTTTTT
D: -; V: TRBV9; size: once; J: TRBJ2-3; CDR3: CASSVGGGSTDTQYF; DNA: TGTGCCAGCAGCGTGGGAGGAGGTAGCACAGATACGCAGTATTTT
D: -; V: TRBV28; size: once; J: TRBJ1-2; CDR3: CASNYGTLLGYTF; DNA: TGTGCCAGCAATTATGGGACACTGCTCGGCTACACCTTC
D: TRBD1; V: TRBV15; size: -; J: TRBJ1-4; CDR3: CATSGRDSHNEKLFF; DNA: TGTGCCACCAGCGGCCGGGACAGTCATAATGAAAAACTGTTTTTT
D: -; V: TRBV27; size: -; J: TRBJ2-7; CDR3: CASSFQTSLAYEQYF; DNA: TGTGCCAGCAGTTTTCAAACTAGTTTAGCCTACGAGCAGTACTTC
D: TRBD2; V: TRBV5-4; size: once; J: TRBJ2-1; CDR3: CASSLSGWEGNEQFF; DNA: TGTGCCAGCAGCTTAAGCGGGTGGGAGGGCAATGAGCAGTTCTTC
D: TRBD1; V: TRBV11-3; size: -; J: TRBJ2-3; CDR3: CASSSGTGADTQYF; DNA: TGTGCCAGCAGCTCCGGGACAGGGGCAGATACGCAGTATTTT
D: -; V: TRBV27; size: -; J: TRBJ1-1; CDR3: CASSFRNTEAFF; DNA: TGTGCCAGCAGTTTCAGGAACACTGAAGCTTTCTTT
D: -; V: TRBV4-3; size: -; J: TRBJ2-1; CDR3: CASSPSAPTYNEQFF; DNA: TGCGCCAGCAGCCCTAGCGCGCCTACCTACAATGAGCAGTTCTTC
D: -; V: TRBV4-1; size: -; J: TRBJ2-7; CDR3: CASSSPGQSYEQYF; DNA: TGCGCCAGCAGCTCTCCCGGACAGTCCTACGAGCAGTACTTC
D: -; V: TRBV5-1; size: -; J: TRBJ2-7; CDR3: CASSPGTFFGEQYF; DNA: TGCGCCAGCAGCCCCGGGACATTTTTCGGGGAGCAGTACTTC
D: -; V: TRBV6-1; size: -; J: TRBJ1-5; CDR3: CASSEAIRGPGINQPQHF; DNA: TGTGCCAGCAGTGAAGCGATTAGGGGCCCCGGAATCAATCAGCCCCAGCATTTT
D: -; V: TRBV28; size: -; J: TRBJ2-3; CDR3: CASSFLVGADTQYF; DNA: TGTGCCAGCAGTTTCTTGGTAGGGGCAGATACGCAGTATTTT
D: TRBD2; V: TRBV9; size: -; J: TRBJ2-2; CDR3: CASSAFHTSGRYTGELFF; DNA: TGTGCCAGCAGCGCCTTCCACACTAGCGGGAGATACACCGGGGAGCTGTTTTTT
D: TRBD1; V: TRBV7-8; size: -; J: TRBJ2-5; CDR3: CASSLHRGSQETQYF; DNA: TGTGCCAGCAGCTTACACAGGGGGTCCCAAGAGACCCAGTACTTC
D: -; V: TRBV6-5; size: -; J: TRBJ1-2; CDR3: CASRRNRENGYTF; DNA: TGTGCCAGCAGGAGAAACAGGGAAAATGGCTACACCTTC
D: TRBD2; V: TRBV7-3; size: -; J: TRBJ2-3; CDR3: CASSFSSGRGDTQYF; DNA: TGTGCCAGCAGCTTCAGTAGCGGGCGGGGAGATACGCAGTATTTT
D: -; V: TRBV10-3; size: -; J: TRBJ1-3; CDR3: CAIHQQGSGNTIYF; DNA: TGTGCCATCCATCAACAGGGATCTGGAAACACCATATATTTT
D: TRBD2; V: TRBV7-2; size: -; J: TRBJ2-3; CDR3: CASSPGLAGVNTQYF; DNA: TGTGCCAGCAGCCCCGGACTAGCGGGAGTGAATACGCAGTATTTT
D: -; V: TRBV11-3; size: -; J: TRBJ2-1; CDR3: CASSLGAGQFF; DNA: TGTGCCAGCAGCTTAGGTGCGGGGCAGTTCTTC